Listed here is a single T cell receptor (beta chain). Its antigen remains unknown. The multiple sclerosis controls, all treatment-naive patients, had relapsing-remitting disease that was stable or active. Through negative isolation, CD4+ and CD8+ T cells were obtained, while TEMRA cells were enriched using FACS. The sample is drawn from a study of CD8 T cells in Susac syndrome. Regarding the study as a whole: As acknowledged by the study, its TCR sequencing and HLA analysis included a relatively small number of individuals.

RNA totalling about 0.45 to 1 ug underwent reverse transcription with random hexamers. The authors amplified TCR beta CDR3 across 54 Vbeta and 13 Jbeta using immunoSEQ multiplex PCR. TCRdb itself ran the immunoSEQ multiplex PCR reads through MiXCR, one entry per CDR3 protein. This sample carries under 150,000 distinct CDR3 sequences, 75% to 90% of them seen once, and the ten largest clones take around 0.5%. Germline values: CDR1 MNHEY, CDR2 SMNVEV (reference sequence). The ends lost 7 bases at V and 5 bases at J; junction bases unmatched: 10. The CDR3 loop spans 16 amino acids. This sequence originates from a human donor with multiple sclerosis. The chain joins TRBV27 to TRBJ2-1; 11 nucleotides match TRBD2. Sequences were obtained from CD8+ T cells from PBMCs. The CDR3 DNA sequence: TGTGCCAGCATCCACGCCGGGACTAGCGGAAACAATGAGCAGTTCTTC. This translates into CASIHAGTSGNNEQFF.